A selection of T cell receptor beta chains follows, all from one sample in a study of blood T cell repertoires in COVID-19. Repertoires were generated with immunoSEQ multiplex PCR, while TCRdb's copy carries only in-frame clones and drops some. Of fewer than 500,000 clones listed, 70% to 90% are singletons. The sample taken for sequencing was PBMCs or T cells enriched from blood (not recorded which). Every receptor here comes from a woman between 18 and 29 years old with acute COVID-19. The CDR3 runs from the conserved cysteine through the conserved F or W. Each record gives: D gene, J gene, V gene, clone size, CDR3 protein, CDR3 DNA. D genes are given only for firm matches. Clone size is given for some rows only: seen once, a few or many times, or a class if the clone is expanded.

TRBD1 | TRBJ1-2 | TRBV9 | - | CASSPLGQGSRGYTF | TGTGCCAGCAGCCCTCTCGGACAGGGGAGTCGGGGCTACACCTTC
- | TRBJ2-3 | TRBV9 | - | CASSVVGTDTQYF | TGTGCCAGCAGCGTAGTCGGCACAGATACGCAGTATTTT
TRBD1 | TRBJ2-7 | TRBV28 | once | CASSKTGTPYEQYF | TGTGCCAGCAGTAAGACAGGGACCCCCTACGAGCAGTACTTC
TRBD1 | TRBJ1-2 | TRBV15 | - | CATSRDTGGYGYTF | TGTGCCACCAGCAGAGACACAGGGGGCTATGGCTACACCTTC
TRBD1 | TRBJ1-4 | TRBV28 | - | CASSLIQGGGKLFF | TGTGCCAGCAGTTTAATACAGGGGGGTGGAAAACTGTTTTTT
TRBD1 | TRBJ1-3 | TRBV18 | - | CASSPGTGVGNTIYF | TGTGCCAGCTCACCAGGAACAGGGGTTGGAAACACCATATATTTT
TRBD1 | TRBJ2-2 | TRBV4-3 | few | CASSQTGTGIVAGELFF | TGCGCCAGCAGCCAAACCGGGACAGGGATAGTGGCCGGGGAGCTGTTTTTT
- | TRBJ1-2 | TRBV5-8 | - | CASSLVGSLYGYTF | TGTGCCAGCAGCTTGGTCGGGAGCCTCTATGGCTACACCTTC
- | TRBJ2-3 | TRBV7-2 | - | CASSGLGGPLDTQYF | TGTGCCAGCAGCGGCTTAGGCGGGCCCTTAGATACGCAGTATTTT
- | TRBJ2-7 | TRBV11-2 | - | CASSLDRGYYEQYF | TGTGCCAGCAGCTTAGATCGGGGGTACTACGAGCAGTACTTC
- | TRBJ1-6 | TRBV6-5 | once | CASSYSRGSYNSPLHF | TGTGCCAGCAGTTACTCAAGGGGCTCCTATAATTCACCCCTCCACTTT
TRBD2 | TRBJ2-5 | TRBV27 | - | CASRTLAGAGETQYF | TGTGCCAGCAGGACCTTAGCGGGAGCGGGAGAGACCCAGTACTTC
- | TRBJ2-3 | TRBV19 | - | CASSTIQGGGTDTQYF | TGTGCCAGTAGTACCATTCAGGGTGGGGGCACAGATACGCAGTATTTT
TRBD2 | TRBJ2-2 | TRBV6-5 | - | CASSRTSGSTGELFF | TGTGCCAGCAGCCGGACTAGCGGGAGCACCGGGGAGCTGTTTTTT
- | TRBJ2-3 | TRBV5-4 | - | CASTLTGTDTQYF | TGTGCCAGCACCCTGACTGGCACAGATACGCAGTATTTT
TRBD1 | TRBJ2-5 | TRBV18 | - | CASSRGQGEETQYF | TGTGCCAGCTCCCGGGGACAGGGGGAAGAGACCCAGTACTTC
- | TRBJ2-1 | TRBV14 | - | CASSQSYEQFF | TGTGCCAGCAGCCAATCTTATGAGCAGTTCTTC
- | TRBJ1-2 | TRBV5-6 | - | CASSLGDGNYGYTF | TGTGCCAGCAGCCTGGGTGACGGGAACTATGGCTACACCTTC
- | TRBJ1-1 | TRBV7-9 | - | CASSLQKTEAFF | TGTGCCAGCAGCTTACAGAAGACTGAAGCTTTCTTT
- | TRBJ2-3 | TRBV27 | - | CASRTRTGINTDTQYF | TGTGCCAGCAGAACCCGGACTGGAATAAACACAGATACGCAGTATTTT
TRBD1 | TRBJ2-7 | TRBV27 | - | CASSRQGGSYEQYF | TGTGCCAGCAGTCGACAGGGGGGCTCCTACGAGCAGTACTTC
- | TRBJ2-1 | TRBV6-2/TRBV6-3 | - | CASSYPPLRSVYNEQFF | TGTGCCAGCAGTTACCCGCCGTTGCGGTCCGTATACAATGAGCAGTTCTTC